These T cell receptor beta chains were read from a single sample in a study of cytomegalovirus exposure and HLA in healthy donors. TCRdb's table, derived via immunoSEQ multiplex PCR, lists solely in-frame clones and lacks some. Of 150,000 to 200,000 clones detected, 86% appear once; the ten largest clones hold approximately 5%. Sequencing used PBMCs. These receptors were obtained from a woman aged 30 to 39 in good health and CMV-seronegative. Both conserved end residues are part of each CDR3. The order of the fields is J gene, D gene, V gene, CDR3 DNA, CDR3 protein. The D gene is left open where the match is weak.

>TRBJ1-2|TRBD1|TRBV4-1
TGCGCCAGCAGCCAAGTAGGGGACAGGGGGCCGAGCTATGGCTACACCTTC
CASSQVGDRGPSYGYTF
>TRBJ2-1|.|TRBV5-6
TGTGCCAGCAGCATGGACTACTCCTACAATGAGCAGTTCTTC
CASSMDYSYNEQFF
>TRBJ2-7|TRBD1|TRBV27
TGTGCCAGCAGTTCTCCGCGGGACAGGCGAGCCTACGAGCAGTACTTC
CASSSPRDRRAYEQYF
>TRBJ1-1|.|TRBV13
TGTGCCAGCAGCTTAGGCCCAGGGGATGTGCGAGCTTTCTTT
CASSLGPGDVRAFF
>TRBJ2-1|.|TRBV2
TGTGCCAGCCTGCCCGGGAGCCTCTACAATGAGCAGTTCTTC
CASLPGSLYNEQFF
>TRBJ1-3|TRBD1|TRBV4-2
TGTGCCAGCAGCCAAACAGGGGACTCCTCTGGAAACACCATATATTTT
CASSQTGDSSGNTIYF
>TRBJ2-5|TRBD1|TRBV5-1
TGCGCCAGCAGCCTCGGGACAGGGGGCGCGACAATACAAGAGACCCAGTACTTC
CASSLGTGGATIQETQYF
>TRBJ2-1|TRBD1|TRBV5-1
TGCGCCAGCAGCGTCACCCCCGGGACAGGCTACAATGAGCAGTTCTTC
CASSVTPGTGYNEQFF
>TRBJ2-7|.|TRBV2
TGTGCCAGCGGGCAGGGAGTGGGCGAGCAGTACTTC
CASGQGVGEQYF
>TRBJ1-5|TRBD1|TRBV18
TGTGCCAGCTCACCACGGGACAGGGGGCTTCAGCCCCAGCATTTT
CASSPRDRGLQPQHF
>TRBJ2-1|TRBD1|TRBV6-5
TGTGCCAGCAGTTACGTAGGACAGGGAATCCATGAGCAGTTCTTC
CASSYVGQGIHEQFF
>TRBJ1-2|.|TRBV6-6
TGTGCCAGCAGTTACAGGGGGGAGGGTACTGGCTACACCTTC
CASSYRGEGTGYTF
>TRBJ2-7|TRBD1|TRBV4-2
TGTGCCAGCAGCGAAGTAGGGGCAGGGGGATACTACGAGCAGTACTTC
CASSEVGAGGYYEQYF
>TRBJ2-7|.|TRBV27
TGTGCCAGCAGTTTCCTGGCCGACAGGATTAATCTCGAGCAGTACTTC
CASSFLADRINLEQYF
>TRBJ2-7|.|TRBV9
TGTGCCAGCAGCGTAGCCCCGGCCTACGAGCAGTACTTC
CASSVAPAYEQYF
>TRBJ2-7|.|TRBV21-1
TGTGCCAGCACCTTTACAGGGGGCCACGAGCAGTACTTC
CASTFTGGHEQYF